The 11 T cell receptor beta chains in this list originate from one sample, sequenced in a study of blood T cell repertoires in COVID-19. Assay used: immunoSEQ multiplex PCR; TCRdb lists only in-frame clones, some missing. Here the sample spans tens of thousands of clones, approximately 88% being singletons. The source material was peripheral blood. Every receptor here comes from a woman aged 80 or over with active or convalescent COVID-19.

The V gene is TRBV5-4, the J gene TRBJ1-4; the match to TRBD1 covers 8 bases. This CDR3 region has 15 residues. V shed 3 bases and J 8 bases; nucleotides not matched to a gene: 9. Germline CDR1 is SGHNT and CDR2 is YYREEE (reference sequence). For the CDR3, the DNA is TGTGCCAGCAGCTCCGGACAGGGATATGGGGAAAAACTGTTTTTT. Its translation: CASSSGQGYGEKLFF.

The gene calls are TRBV7-8 and TRBJ1-2; tentatively, D is TRBD1 (6 bases). Trimming took off 5 bases at V and 4 bases at J, with 17 bases between the two ends. CDR1 SGHVS and CDR2 FQNEAQ come from the germline V gene. The CDR3 runs 15 residues. CDR3 DNA: TGTGCCAGCAGCCTCCTTAGGGGGGGCGGCTATGGCTACACCTTC. Its protein is CASSLLRGGGYGYTF.

The CDR3 here is CASSTRTGGRYTF. CDR3 nucleotides: TGCGCCAGCAGCACTCGGACAGGCGGACGCTACACCTTC. The V and J genes are TRBV5-1 and TRBJ1-2, with 7 bases aligning to TRBD1. V was pared by 4 bases and J by 9 bases, with 9 bases of the junction left unmatched. Germline values: CDR1 SGHRS, CDR2 YFSETQ. The CDR3 sequence is 13 residues long.

This sequence joins TRBV15 and TRBJ2-1, with 8 positions matching TRBD1. The V segment lost 7 bases and the J segment 9 bases; nucleotides outside the gene matches: 5. Germline CDR1 is LNHNV and CDR2 is YYDKDF (reference sequence). The CDR3 totals 12 residues. This CDR3 is CATKAGGVEQFF. CDR3 DNA: TGTGCCACCAAAGCAGGGGGCGTTGAGCAGTTCTTC.

The chain joins TRBV24-1 to TRBJ1-6; no clear D gene. V was trimmed by 1 base and J by 10 bases, leaving 7 bases between them. The CDR3 totals 13 residues. CDR1 and CDR2 (germline): KGHDR, SFDVKD. CDR3 loop: CATSDFDGSPLHF. CDR3 DNA sequence: TGTGCCACCAGTGATTTCGATGGCTCACCCCTCCACTTT.

V usage is TRBV24-1 and J usage is TRBJ2-4, with 8 bases identical to TRBD2. CDR1 is KGHDR, CDR2 SFDVKD, per germline. The CDR3 totals 14 residues. V shed 4 bases, J shed 7 bases, and the junction held 5 bases outside the gene matches. CDR3 bases: TGTGCCACCAGTGACCTCACGGGGGGGAACATTCAGTACTTC. Protein: CATSDLTGGNIQYF.

The chain employs TRBV24-1 and TRBJ2-3; a possible D gene is TRBD1 (6 bases). There are 18 residues in the CDR3. The V gene's germline CDR1 is KGHDR and CDR2 SFDVKD. The ends were cut back, 6 bases at V and 1 base at J, with 22 bases in the middle. The CDR3 loop is CATSSVPTSGVGTDTQYF. The CDR3 DNA reads TGTGCCACCAGTAGTGTCCCAACCTCAGGGGTGGGCACAGATACGCAGTATTTT.

This clone was recorded only once. This chain uses TRBV6-5 with TRBJ2-5, with D perhaps matching TRBD1 (8 bases). This CDR3 is 15 amino acids long. Looked up from germline, CDR1 is MNHEY and CDR2 is SVGAGI. V lost 0 bases and J lost 5, with 13 bases in between. The CDR3: CASSYSTGGGETQYF. The CDR3 DNA is TGTGCCAGCAGTTACTCTACAGGGGGAGGGGAGACCCAGTACTTC.

The CDR3 loop reads CASSYLPKSHEQYF. CDR3 DNA sequence: TGTGCCAGCAGTTACCTACCCAAATCCCACGAGCAGTACTTC. The chain uses TRBV6-5 and TRBJ2-7; D remains ambiguous. Trimming stripped 2 bases from V and 5 bases from J, with 13 bases between. The germline CDR1 and CDR2 sequences are MNHEY and SVGAGI. The CDR3 is 14 amino acids.

V is TRBV7-2 and J is TRBJ1-1, with no clear D. There are 12 residues in the CDR3. Between the trimmed V and J ends, which lost 5 bases and 3 bases, there was a span of 7 bases. Germline V gene sequence: CDR1 SGHTA, CDR2 FQGNSA. DNA for the CDR3: TGTGCCAGCAGCCACAGTTACACTGAAGCTTTCTTT. Protein product: CASSHSYTEAFF.

The chain joins TRBV18 to TRBJ1-1, with D maybe TRBD1 (6 bases). Germline V gene sequence: CDR1 KGHSH, CDR2 LQKENI. Between the trimmed V and J ends, which lost 6 bases and 5 bases, there was a span of 19 bases. The CDR3 consists of 15 residues. CDR3 loop: CASSRSGGGWTEAFF. The DNA for the CDR3 is TGTGCCAGCTCGAGATCCGGGGGGGGCTGGACTGAAGCTTTCTTT.